This T cell receptor (beta chain) was recovered during a study of molecular identifiers for immune sequencing clone quantification. Study at large: Four of five RNA aliquots from about 19,000 or 110,000 naive CD8 T cells were sequenced. Broader study findings: Underestimation of highly expanded clone sizes could arise where identical TCR molecules share a barcode. Whereas naive cells kept under 1% of molecules in clones above 20 RNA copies, such clones held over 99% in effectors.

With listed TCR primers and previously described methods, bulk TCR libraries were prepared. TCRdb redid the calling of the PCR reads with MiXCR, one entry per CDR3 protein. The sample contains approximately 590,000 distinct CDR3 sequences, less than 30% of which appear only once. Germline V gene lookup returns CDR1 SGHKS and CDR2 YYEKEE (reference sequence). The CDR3 contains 15 residues. V gave up 4 bases and J gave up 5 bases; unmatched junction bases: 11. Worth noting for this clonotype: The antigen remains unidentified.

The sequenced sample consisted of naive CD8+ T cells from blood, with Jurkat cell RNA spiked in. Subset described: FACS-sorted CD8+CD4-CCR7+CD45RA+ naive T cells. The chain joins TRBV5-5 to TRBJ2-7, with 8 bases lining up with TRBD1. The receptor's source is a human donor in good health. Some libraries in this study had Jurkat cell RNA spiked in. The CDR3 loop is CASSRPGTGHHEQYF. CDR3 nucleotide sequence: TGTGCCAGCAGCCGTCCCGGGACAGGTCACCACGAGCAGTACTTC.